A selection of T cell receptor beta chains follows, all from one sample in a study of OX40 agonist ivuxolimab in advanced cancers. Generated by immunoSEQ multiplex PCR, the TCRdb table keeps only in-frame clones and is missing some. The profile shows about 28,000 clones, 84% of them singletons. The sequences come from CD4+ or CD8+ T cells sorted from blood, collected in a trial of the OX40 agonist ivuxolimab. These receptors all stem from an adult with an advanced solid tumor such as melanoma, head and neck, liver or kidney cancer. CDR3s include the opening cysteine and the closing phenylalanine or tryptophan. D genes are given only for firm matches. Expanded clones are given a class, and other clones once, few, many or no size at all.

d_call: TRBD1
j_call: TRBJ1-1
v_call: TRBV6-7
clone_size: -
cdr3_nt: TGTGCCAGCAGCCGGGGGGGGGCCAGACAGGGCTTTATATCCACTGAAGCTTTCTTT
cdr3_aa: CASSRGGARQGFISTEAFF

d_call: TRBD1
j_call: TRBJ2-7
v_call: TRBV4-1
clone_size: -
cdr3_nt: TGCGCCAGCAGCCAAGACCCGCTTGGGACAGTCTCCTACGAGCAGTACTTC
cdr3_aa: CASSQDPLGTVSYEQYF

d_call: -
j_call: TRBJ1-1
v_call: TRBV5-1
clone_size: -
cdr3_nt: TGCGCCAGCGCACCAGGGGACAAAAAGAACACTGAAGCTTTCTTT
cdr3_aa: CASAPGDKKNTEAFF

d_call: TRBD1
j_call: TRBJ1-1
v_call: TRBV7-6
clone_size: -
cdr3_nt: TGTGCCAGCAGCTTAACAGGGGGCCTGAACACTGAAGCTTTCTTT
cdr3_aa: CASSLTGGLNTEAFF

d_call: -
j_call: TRBJ2-1
v_call: TRBV5-6
clone_size: -
cdr3_nt: TGTGCCAGCAGCTTTTACGGAACCTACAATGAGCAGTTCTTC
cdr3_aa: CASSFYGTYNEQFF

d_call: -
j_call: TRBJ1-5
v_call: TRBV9
clone_size: once
cdr3_nt: TGTGCCAGCAGTCTGGGTAGCAATCAGCCCCAGCATTTT
cdr3_aa: CASSLGSNQPQHF

d_call: TRBD1
j_call: TRBJ1-1
v_call: TRBV6-1
clone_size: -
cdr3_nt: TGTGCCAGCAGTCGACAGGGCACTGAAGCTTTCTTT
cdr3_aa: CASSRQGTEAFF

d_call: -
j_call: TRBJ2-7
v_call: TRBV7-9
clone_size: -
cdr3_nt: TGTGCCAGCAGCTGGGAGGCAGGGTTGGACGAGCAGTACTTC
cdr3_aa: CASSWEAGLDEQYF

d_call: TRBD1
j_call: TRBJ1-1
v_call: TRBV5-8
clone_size: medium-sized
cdr3_nt: TGTGCCAGCAGCACTGGGGACAGGCGAAAGTGGAACACTGAAGCTTTCTTT
cdr3_aa: CASSTGDRRKWNTEAFF

d_call: TRBD1
j_call: TRBJ1-2
v_call: TRBV10-3
clone_size: -
cdr3_nt: TGTGCCATCAGTGAGTTACCGACAGGGGGCGCGCAAGGCTACACCTTC
cdr3_aa: CAISELPTGGAQGYTF

d_call: TRBD1
j_call: TRBJ2-7
v_call: TRBV30
clone_size: -
cdr3_nt: TGTGCCTTGCGGACAGGAGGCTCCTACGAGCAGTACTTC
cdr3_aa: CALRTGGSYEQYF

d_call: -
j_call: TRBJ1-1
v_call: TRBV5-1
clone_size: -
cdr3_nt: TGCGCCACCAAGGACAGTCTGAACACTGAAGCTTTCTTT
cdr3_aa: CATKDSLNTEAFF

d_call: TRBD1
j_call: TRBJ2-7
v_call: TRBV27
clone_size: -
cdr3_nt: TGTGCCAGCAGTCCAAGGACAGGGTACTACGAGCAGTACTTC
cdr3_aa: CASSPRTGYYEQYF

d_call: -
j_call: TRBJ1-1
v_call: TRBV11-2
clone_size: once
cdr3_nt: TGTGCCAGCAGCTGGATGACAGGACTGAACACTGAAGCTTTCTTT
cdr3_aa: CASSWMTGLNTEAFF

d_call: -
j_call: TRBJ2-2
v_call: TRBV10-3
clone_size: -
cdr3_nt: TGTGCCATCAAGACACTTAACACCGGGGAGCTGTTTTTT
cdr3_aa: CAIKTLNTGELFF

d_call: -
j_call: TRBJ1-3
v_call: TRBV9
clone_size: -
cdr3_nt: TGTGCCAGCAGCCCAGTCCCAGGGGAAAACACCATATATTTT
cdr3_aa: CASSPVPGENTIYF

d_call: -
j_call: TRBJ1-6
v_call: TRBV7-9
clone_size: -
cdr3_nt: TGTGCCAGCAGCATGACAGCAATCCATAATTCACCCCTCCACTTT
cdr3_aa: CASSMTAIHNSPLHF

d_call: -
j_call: TRBJ1-1
v_call: TRBV11-2
clone_size: -
cdr3_nt: TGTGCCAGCAGCGGCAGGTCGGGCCCCACTGAAGCTTTCTTT
cdr3_aa: CASSGRSGPTEAFF

d_call: TRBD2
j_call: TRBJ2-4
v_call: TRBV4-3
clone_size: -
cdr3_nt: TGCGCCAGCAGCCAAGGCCTCACTAGCGGGAGGGAATCAGGCAAAAACATTCAGTACTTC
cdr3_aa: CASSQGLTSGRESGKNIQYF

d_call: -
j_call: TRBJ1-5
v_call: TRBV15
clone_size: -
cdr3_nt: TGTGCCACCAGCAGAGACGGAGCTAGAGAGAGCAATCAGCCCCAGCATTTT
cdr3_aa: CATSRDGARESNQPQHF

d_call: TRBD1
j_call: TRBJ1-1
v_call: TRBV27
clone_size: few
cdr3_nt: TGTGCCAGCAGTTCTCAGGGGGCGATTGAAGCTTTCTTT
cdr3_aa: CASSSQGAIEAFF

d_call: -
j_call: TRBJ2-7
v_call: TRBV5-4
clone_size: -
cdr3_nt: TGTGCCAGCAGCTCGAGGGGCTCCTACGAGCAGTACTTC
cdr3_aa: CASSSRGSYEQYF

d_call: -
j_call: TRBJ2-3
v_call: TRBV7-9
clone_size: -
cdr3_nt: TGTGCCAGCAGCCTTCAAGTGAACACAGATACGCAGTATTTT
cdr3_aa: CASSLQVNTDTQYF

d_call: TRBD1
j_call: TRBJ2-7
v_call: TRBV11-3
clone_size: -
cdr3_nt: TGTGCCAGCAGCTTAAGGTTTCCGGGACAGGGGGCGCGTGAGCAGTACTTC
cdr3_aa: CASSLRFPGQGAREQYF

d_call: TRBD2
j_call: TRBJ2-1
v_call: TRBV9
clone_size: -
cdr3_nt: TGTGCCAGCAGCGGACTCCTAGCGGGAAGGACCTACAATGAGCAGTTCTTC
cdr3_aa: CASSGLLAGRTYNEQFF

d_call: -
j_call: TRBJ1-1
v_call: TRBV7-2
clone_size: -
cdr3_nt: TGTGCCAGCAGCTTTTGGGGAGGCACTGAAGCTTTCTTT
cdr3_aa: CASSFWGGTEAFF

d_call: -
j_call: TRBJ1-5
v_call: TRBV2
clone_size: -
cdr3_nt: TGTGCCAGCAGTGAAGTAGCGGGGCCCAATCAGCCCCAGCATTTT
cdr3_aa: CASSEVAGPNQPQHF

d_call: TRBD2
j_call: TRBJ2-5
v_call: TRBV6-1
clone_size: -
cdr3_nt: TGTGCCACGACCGCCGAACTAGCGGGGCAAGAGACCCAGTACTTC
cdr3_aa: CATTAELAGQETQYF

d_call: -
j_call: TRBJ2-5
v_call: TRBV6-5
clone_size: few
cdr3_nt: TGTGCCAGCAGTTACTCGTCCCTACCGGAGACCCAGTACTTC
cdr3_aa: CASSYSSLPETQYF

d_call: TRBD2
j_call: TRBJ2-1
v_call: TRBV6-5
clone_size: -
cdr3_nt: TGTGCCAGCAGTTCTTTAGCGGGAGGGCGGAATGAGCAGTTCTTC
cdr3_aa: CASSSLAGGRNEQFF

d_call: -
j_call: TRBJ2-7
v_call: TRBV7-9
clone_size: -
cdr3_nt: TGTGCCAGCAGCCCGGGACACCCCTTCTACGAGCAGTACTTC
cdr3_aa: CASSPGHPFYEQYF

d_call: TRBD2
j_call: TRBJ2-1
v_call: TRBV11-2
clone_size: once
cdr3_nt: TGTGCCAGCAGCTTAGTTGGCGGGGGGTACAATGAGCAGTTCTTC
cdr3_aa: CASSLVGGGYNEQFF

d_call: -
j_call: TRBJ1-1
v_call: TRBV19
clone_size: -
cdr3_nt: TGTGCCAGTAGTATAGGGCACAACCTGCTGAACACTGAAGCTTTCTTT
cdr3_aa: CASSIGHNLLNTEAFF

d_call: -
j_call: TRBJ2-2
v_call: TRBV19
clone_size: -
cdr3_nt: TGTGCCAGTACCACCATTCGAATGGAGGGGACCGGGGAGCTGTTTTTT
cdr3_aa: CASTTIRMEGTGELFF

d_call: TRBD1
j_call: TRBJ1-6
v_call: TRBV7-7
clone_size: few
cdr3_nt: TGTGCTAGCAGCGGGGACAGACTCTCCTATAATTCACCCCTCCACTTT
cdr3_aa: CASSGDRLSYNSPLHF

d_call: -
j_call: TRBJ2-7
v_call: TRBV13
clone_size: -
cdr3_nt: TGTGCCAGCACCTCCACGAAGGGCGAGCAGTACTTC
cdr3_aa: CASTSTKGEQYF

d_call: TRBD1
j_call: TRBJ1-2
v_call: TRBV10-2
clone_size: -
cdr3_nt: TGCGCCAGCAGTGAGTCGAGGACAGGGGGGGCGAATGGCTACACCTTC
cdr3_aa: CASSESRTGGANGYTF

d_call: -
j_call: TRBJ1-6
v_call: TRBV19
clone_size: -
cdr3_nt: TGTGCCAGTAGTATAGGCCTGGCTTCACCCCTCCACTTT
cdr3_aa: CASSIGLASPLHF

d_call: TRBD1
j_call: TRBJ2-3
v_call: TRBV9
clone_size: -
cdr3_nt: TGTGCCAGCAGCGGGACAGGGGTCACAGATACGCAGTATTTT
cdr3_aa: CASSGTGVTDTQYF

d_call: -
j_call: TRBJ2-3
v_call: TRBV5-1
clone_size: once
cdr3_nt: TGCGCCAGCAGCTTGGGGCTTGAGGACCGCACAGATACGCAGTATTTT
cdr3_aa: CASSLGLEDRTDTQYF

d_call: TRBD1
j_call: TRBJ2-3
v_call: TRBV5-4
clone_size: once
cdr3_nt: TGTGCCAGCAGCTTGGGACAGGGGCAAGATACGCAGTATTTT
cdr3_aa: CASSLGQGQDTQYF

d_call: -
j_call: TRBJ1-5
v_call: TRBV19
clone_size: few
cdr3_nt: TGTGCCAGTAGTTTCGAACAGCACAATCAGCCCCAGCATTTT
cdr3_aa: CASSFEQHNQPQHF

d_call: TRBD2
j_call: TRBJ2-5
v_call: TRBV2
clone_size: -
cdr3_nt: TGTGCCAGAGGGACTAGCGGTGAGACCCAGTACTTC
cdr3_aa: CARGTSGETQYF

d_call: TRBD2
j_call: TRBJ2-2
v_call: TRBV11-2
clone_size: -
cdr3_nt: TGTGCCAGCAGTTTTCCTCAGCGGGGGGCGAACACCGGGGAGCTGTTTTTT
cdr3_aa: CASSFPQRGANTGELFF

d_call: TRBD2
j_call: TRBJ2-1
v_call: TRBV15
clone_size: few
cdr3_nt: TGTGCCACGAAGCGGGAGGGCTCCTACAATGAGCAGTTCTTC
cdr3_aa: CATKREGSYNEQFF

d_call: -
j_call: TRBJ2-1
v_call: TRBV5-1
clone_size: -
cdr3_nt: TGCGCCAGCAGCTTGGGGCAGACAACAGCCTACAATGAGCAGTTCTTC
cdr3_aa: CASSLGQTTAYNEQFF

d_call: TRBD1
j_call: TRBJ1-2
v_call: TRBV5-4
clone_size: -
cdr3_nt: TGTGCCAGCAGCTTGGGGCAGGGGGCTAACTATGGCTACACCTTC
cdr3_aa: CASSLGQGANYGYTF

d_call: -
j_call: TRBJ2-7
v_call: TRBV5-7
clone_size: few
cdr3_nt: TGTGCCAGCAGCACCGTATCCTACGAGCAGTACTTC
cdr3_aa: CASSTVSYEQYF

d_call: -
j_call: TRBJ1-2
v_call: TRBV30
clone_size: few
cdr3_nt: TGTGCCTTAAATGGCTACACCTTC
cdr3_aa: CALNGYTF

d_call: TRBD1
j_call: TRBJ1-2
v_call: TRBV13
clone_size: -
cdr3_nt: TGTGCCAGCAGCTTAAGGGACAGGGGACCTAACTATGGCTACACCTTC
cdr3_aa: CASSLRDRGPNYGYTF

d_call: -
j_call: TRBJ2-3
v_call: TRBV4-3
clone_size: -
cdr3_nt: TGCGCCAGCAGCCAAGGTCCCAGCGGGTCACCCACAGATACGCAGTATTTT
cdr3_aa: CASSQGPSGSPTDTQYF

d_call: -
j_call: TRBJ1-2
v_call: TRBV29-1
clone_size: -
cdr3_nt: TGCAGCGTTGGATTAACTGTGGGAGGGGACCCTTTGGATGGCTACACCTTC
cdr3_aa: CSVGLTVGGDPLDGYTF

d_call: TRBD1
j_call: TRBJ2-1
v_call: TRBV7-6
clone_size: -
cdr3_nt: TGTGCCAGCAGCTTGATCTCGACAGGGGTAGGGAATGAGCAGTTCTTC
cdr3_aa: CASSLISTGVGNEQFF

d_call: -
j_call: TRBJ2-2
v_call: TRBV15
clone_size: -
cdr3_nt: TGTGCCACCAGCAGAGATCCGGCGGGGGAGCTGTTTTTT
cdr3_aa: CATSRDPAGELFF

d_call: -
j_call: TRBJ2-7
v_call: TRBV25-1
clone_size: -
cdr3_nt: TGTGCCAGCATAACCCCACCCGAGCAGTACTTC
cdr3_aa: CASITPPEQYF

d_call: -
j_call: TRBJ2-7
v_call: TRBV5-5
clone_size: once
cdr3_nt: TGTGCCAGCAGCTGGACTGACAGATCCTACGAGCAGTACTTC
cdr3_aa: CASSWTDRSYEQYF

d_call: -
j_call: TRBJ2-7
v_call: TRBV7-9
clone_size: few
cdr3_nt: TGTGCCAGCAGCCCCCGGGACATATACTACGAGCAGTACTTC
cdr3_aa: CASSPRDIYYEQYF